The clone carrying this TCR beta chain was detected many times. Its antigen is unidentified. The source of the sample is a study of T cells in Graves' hyperthyroidism and ophthalmopathy. As for the study in general: At initial diagnosis, before any treatment had begun, peripheral blood was obtained.

Fresh peripheral blood, approximately 9.7 ml, was the source of the PBMCs. Amplification of TCR beta CDR3 regions was performed using RNA transcripts as template. HTBI primers drove first-round RT-PCR of the TCR CDR3. TCRdb redid the calling of the multiplex PCR reads with MiXCR, one entry per CDR3 protein. The repertoire has hundreds of thousands of distinct CDR3 sequences, 14% to 15% of them found once; the top ten carry around 4.5%. V was clipped by 3 bases and J by 2 bases, with 20 bases between them. CDR1 and CDR2 from the germline V gene are DFQATT and SNEGSKA (reference sequence). This CDR3 has 16 amino acids. Findings of the study overall: Blood samples included most of the expanded thyroid clonotypes exceeding 0.001.

This chain links TRBV20-1 with TRBJ2-7; possibly TRBD1 for D (6 bases). Material for sequencing was blood. This receptor was obtained from a woman in her forties with Graves' ophthalmopathy. The DNA of the CDR3 is TGCAGTGCTAGCGGGGCCCAGGGGCAACTAACCTACGAGCAGTACTTC. Its protein product is CSASGAQGQLTYEQYF.